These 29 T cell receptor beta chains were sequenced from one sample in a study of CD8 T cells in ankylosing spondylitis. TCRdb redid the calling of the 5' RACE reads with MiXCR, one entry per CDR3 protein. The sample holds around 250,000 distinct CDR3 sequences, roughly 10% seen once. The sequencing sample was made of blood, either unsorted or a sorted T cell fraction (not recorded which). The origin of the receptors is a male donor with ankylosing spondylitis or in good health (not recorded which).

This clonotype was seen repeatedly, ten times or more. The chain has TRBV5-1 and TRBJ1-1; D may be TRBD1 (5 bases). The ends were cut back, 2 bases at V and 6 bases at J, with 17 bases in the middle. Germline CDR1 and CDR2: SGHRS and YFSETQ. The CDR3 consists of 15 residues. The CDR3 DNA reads TGCGCCAGCAGCTTCGGGACTCAAAATGGCGCTGAAGCTTTCTTT. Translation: CASSFGTQNGAEAFF.

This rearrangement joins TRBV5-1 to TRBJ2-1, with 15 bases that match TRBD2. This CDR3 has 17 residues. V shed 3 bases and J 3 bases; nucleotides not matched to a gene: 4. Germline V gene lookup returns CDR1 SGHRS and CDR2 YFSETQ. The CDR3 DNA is TGCGCCAGCAGCTCCGGGACTAGCGGGAGGAACTACAATGAGCAGTTCTTC. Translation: CASSSGTSGRNYNEQFF.

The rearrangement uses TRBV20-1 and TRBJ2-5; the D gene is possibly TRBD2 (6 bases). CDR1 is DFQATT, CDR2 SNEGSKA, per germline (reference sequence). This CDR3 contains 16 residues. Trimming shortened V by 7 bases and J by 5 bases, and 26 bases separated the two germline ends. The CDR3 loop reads CSVGPGLAVVSETQYF. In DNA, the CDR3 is TGCAGTGTTGGGCCGGGACTGGCCGTAGTGAGTGAGACCCAGTACTTC.

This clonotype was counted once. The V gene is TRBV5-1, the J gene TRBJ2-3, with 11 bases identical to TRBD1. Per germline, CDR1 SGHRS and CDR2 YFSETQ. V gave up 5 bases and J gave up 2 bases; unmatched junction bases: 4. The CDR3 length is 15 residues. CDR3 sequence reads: CASSRDRGITDTQYF. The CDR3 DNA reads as TGCGCCAGCAGTCGGGACAGGGGGATCACAGATACGCAGTATTTT.

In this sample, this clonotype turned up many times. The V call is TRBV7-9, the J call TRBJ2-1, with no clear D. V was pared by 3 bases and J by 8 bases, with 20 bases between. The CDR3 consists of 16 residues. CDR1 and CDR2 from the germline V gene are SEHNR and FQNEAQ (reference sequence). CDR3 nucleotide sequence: TGTGCCAGCAGCTTGCGAGACCAACTCGCTGGGCATGAGCAGTTCTTC. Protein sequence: CASSLRDQLAGHEQFF.

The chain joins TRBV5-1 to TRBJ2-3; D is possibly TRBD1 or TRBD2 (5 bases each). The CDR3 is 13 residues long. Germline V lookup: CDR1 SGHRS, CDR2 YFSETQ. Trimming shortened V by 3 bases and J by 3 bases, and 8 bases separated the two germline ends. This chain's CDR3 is CASSWDDTDTQYF. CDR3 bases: TGCGCCAGCAGCTGGGACGATACAGATACGCAGTATTTT.

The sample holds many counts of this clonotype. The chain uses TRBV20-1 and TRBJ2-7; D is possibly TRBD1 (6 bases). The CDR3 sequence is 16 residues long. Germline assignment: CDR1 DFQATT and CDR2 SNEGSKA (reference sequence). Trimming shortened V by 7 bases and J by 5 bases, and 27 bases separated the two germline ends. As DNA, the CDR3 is TGCAGTGTCCTCAGACCTGGGAAAGGCAGGGGAGACGAGCAGTACTTC. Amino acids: CSVLRPGKGRGDEQYF.

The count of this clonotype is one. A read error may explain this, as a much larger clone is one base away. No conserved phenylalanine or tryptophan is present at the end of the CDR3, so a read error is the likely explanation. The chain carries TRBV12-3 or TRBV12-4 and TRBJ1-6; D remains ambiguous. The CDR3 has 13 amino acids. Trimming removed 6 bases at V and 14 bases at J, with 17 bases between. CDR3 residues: CASSRISTFSLHL. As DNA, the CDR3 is TGTGCCAGCAGCCGGATATCCACGTTTTCCCTCCACCTT.

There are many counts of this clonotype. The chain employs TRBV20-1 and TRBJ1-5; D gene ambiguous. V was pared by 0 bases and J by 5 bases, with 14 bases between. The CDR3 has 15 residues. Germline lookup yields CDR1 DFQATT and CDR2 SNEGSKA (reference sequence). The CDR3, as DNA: TGCAGTGCTAGAGATTCGAACGCGAGGGATCAGCCCCAGCATTTT. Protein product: CSARDSNARDQPQHF.

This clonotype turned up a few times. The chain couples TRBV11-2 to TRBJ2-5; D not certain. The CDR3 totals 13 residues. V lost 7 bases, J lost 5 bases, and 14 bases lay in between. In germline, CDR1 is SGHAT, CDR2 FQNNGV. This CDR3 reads CASTGLTLETQYF. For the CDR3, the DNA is TGTGCCAGCACCGGGCTAACCCTTGAGACCCAGTACTTC.

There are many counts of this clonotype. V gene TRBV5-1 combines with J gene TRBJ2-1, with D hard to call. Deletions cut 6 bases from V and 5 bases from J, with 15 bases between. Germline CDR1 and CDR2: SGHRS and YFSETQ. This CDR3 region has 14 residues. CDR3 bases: TGCGCCAGCACGATAGCTGGTTGGGACAATGAGCAGTTCTTC. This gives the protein CASTIAGWDNEQFF.

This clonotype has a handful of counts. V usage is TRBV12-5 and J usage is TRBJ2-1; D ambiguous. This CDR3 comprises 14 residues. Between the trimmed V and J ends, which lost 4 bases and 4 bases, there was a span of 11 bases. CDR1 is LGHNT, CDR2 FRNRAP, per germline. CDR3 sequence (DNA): TGTGCTAGTGGTTCCGGCAGGCTTTACAATGAGCAGTTCTTC. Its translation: CASGSGRLYNEQFF.

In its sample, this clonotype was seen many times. CDR3 DNA: TGCGCCAGCAGACCGACTAGCGGGAGTCTGGATACGCAGTATTTT. This gives the protein CASRPTSGSLDTQYF. The chain uses TRBV5-1 and TRBJ2-3, with TRBD2 matching 12 bases. V was clipped by 5 bases and J by 6 bases; unmatched bases: 7. The CDR3 is 15 residues long. CDR1 is SGHRS, CDR2 YFSETQ, per germline.

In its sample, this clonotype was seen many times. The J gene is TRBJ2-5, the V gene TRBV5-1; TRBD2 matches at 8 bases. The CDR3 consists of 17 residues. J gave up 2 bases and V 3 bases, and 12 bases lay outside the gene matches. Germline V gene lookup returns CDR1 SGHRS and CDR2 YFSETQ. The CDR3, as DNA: TGCGCCAGCAGCTCCCCCCAAGTAGTAGCGGGACAAGAGACCCAGTACTTC. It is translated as CASSSPQVVAGQETQYF.

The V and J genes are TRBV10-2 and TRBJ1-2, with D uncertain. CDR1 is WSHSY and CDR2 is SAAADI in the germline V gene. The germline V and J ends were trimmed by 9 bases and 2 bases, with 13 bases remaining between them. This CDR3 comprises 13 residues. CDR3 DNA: TGCGCCAGGACCCAAGCCGAAAACTATGGCTACACCTTC. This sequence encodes CARTQAENYGYTF.

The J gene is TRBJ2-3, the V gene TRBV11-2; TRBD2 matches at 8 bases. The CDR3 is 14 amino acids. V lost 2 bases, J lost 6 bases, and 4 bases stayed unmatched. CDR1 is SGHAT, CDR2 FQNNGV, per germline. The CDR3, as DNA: TGTGCCAGCAGCTTACGAGCGGGGGATGATACGCAGTATTTT. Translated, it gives CASSLRAGDDTQYF. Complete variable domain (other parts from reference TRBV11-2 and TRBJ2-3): EAGVAQSPRYKIIEKRQSVAFWCNPISGHATLYWYQQILGQGPKLLIQFQNNGVVDDSQLPKDRFSAERLKGVDSTLKIQPAKLEDSAVYLCASSLRAGDDTQYFGPGTRLTVL.

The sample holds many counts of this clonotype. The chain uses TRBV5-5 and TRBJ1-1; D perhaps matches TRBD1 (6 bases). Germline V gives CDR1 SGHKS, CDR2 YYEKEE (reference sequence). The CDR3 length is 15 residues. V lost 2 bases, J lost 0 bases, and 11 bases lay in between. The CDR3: CASSFSDSMNTEAFF. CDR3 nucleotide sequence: TGTGCCAGCAGCTTCTCGGACAGCATGAACACTGAAGCTTTCTTT.

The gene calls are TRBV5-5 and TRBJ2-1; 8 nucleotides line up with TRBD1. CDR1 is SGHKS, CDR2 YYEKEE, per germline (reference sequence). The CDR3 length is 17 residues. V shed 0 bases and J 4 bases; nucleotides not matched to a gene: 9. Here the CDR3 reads CASSLGTDRDEYNEQFF. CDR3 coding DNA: TGTGCCAGCAGCTTGGGGACGGACAGGGACGAGTACAATGAGCAGTTCTTC.

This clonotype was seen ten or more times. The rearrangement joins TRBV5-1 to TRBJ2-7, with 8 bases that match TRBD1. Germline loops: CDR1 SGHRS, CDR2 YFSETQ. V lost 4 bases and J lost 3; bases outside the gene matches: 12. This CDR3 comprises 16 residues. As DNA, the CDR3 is TGCGCCAGCAGCCCGAACGCCGGGACAGGAGGCTACGAGCAGTACTTC. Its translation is CASSPNAGTGGYEQYF.

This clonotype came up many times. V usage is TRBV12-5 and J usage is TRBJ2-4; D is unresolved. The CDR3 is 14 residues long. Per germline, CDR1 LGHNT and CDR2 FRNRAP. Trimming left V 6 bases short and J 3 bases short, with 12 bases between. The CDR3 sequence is CASGHGDGKNIQYF. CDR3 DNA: TGTGCTAGTGGGCACGGAGACGGCAAAAACATTCAGTACTTC. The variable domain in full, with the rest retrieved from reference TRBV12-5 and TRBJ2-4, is DARVTQTPRHKVTEMGQEVTMRCQPILGHNTVFWYRQTMMQGLELLAYFRNRAPLDDSGMPKDRFSAEMPDATLATLKIQPSEPRDSAVYFCASGHGDGKNIQYFGAGTRLSVL.

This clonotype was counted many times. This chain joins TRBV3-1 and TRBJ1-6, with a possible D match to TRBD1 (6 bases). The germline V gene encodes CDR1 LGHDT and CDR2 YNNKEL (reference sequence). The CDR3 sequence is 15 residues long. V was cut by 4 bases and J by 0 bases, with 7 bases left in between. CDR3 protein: CASSPDSSYNSPLHF. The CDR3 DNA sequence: TGTGCCAGCAGCCCGGACAGCTCCTATAATTCACCCCTCCACTTT.

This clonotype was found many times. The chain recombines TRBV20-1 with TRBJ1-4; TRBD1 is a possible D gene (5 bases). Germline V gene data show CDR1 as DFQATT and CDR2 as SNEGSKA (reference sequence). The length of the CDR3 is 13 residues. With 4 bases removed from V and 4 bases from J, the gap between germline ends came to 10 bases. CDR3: CSAIRGDNEKLFF. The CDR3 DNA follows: TGCAGTGCTATTAGAGGGGATAATGAAAAACTGTTTTTT.

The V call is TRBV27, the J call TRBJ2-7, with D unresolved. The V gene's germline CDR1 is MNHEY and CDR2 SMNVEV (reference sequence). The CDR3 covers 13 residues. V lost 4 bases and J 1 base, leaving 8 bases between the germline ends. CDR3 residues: CASSSGPSYEQYF. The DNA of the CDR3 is TGTGCCAGCAGTTCGGGCCCGTCCTACGAGCAGTACTTC.

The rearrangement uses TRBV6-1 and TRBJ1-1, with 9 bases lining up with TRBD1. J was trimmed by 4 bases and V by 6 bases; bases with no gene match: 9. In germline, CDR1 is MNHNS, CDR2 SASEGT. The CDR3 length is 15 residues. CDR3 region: CASSPYRGPSTEAFF. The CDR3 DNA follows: TGTGCCAGCAGCCCCTACAGGGGGCCCTCCACTGAAGCTTTCTTT.

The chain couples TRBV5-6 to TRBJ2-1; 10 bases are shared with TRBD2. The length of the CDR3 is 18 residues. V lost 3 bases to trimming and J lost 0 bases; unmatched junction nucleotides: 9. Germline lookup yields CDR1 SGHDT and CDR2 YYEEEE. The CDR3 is CASSSAGLAIHSYNEQFF. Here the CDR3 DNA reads TGTGCCAGCAGCTCAGCGGGACTAGCGATACACTCCTACAATGAGCAGTTCTTC.

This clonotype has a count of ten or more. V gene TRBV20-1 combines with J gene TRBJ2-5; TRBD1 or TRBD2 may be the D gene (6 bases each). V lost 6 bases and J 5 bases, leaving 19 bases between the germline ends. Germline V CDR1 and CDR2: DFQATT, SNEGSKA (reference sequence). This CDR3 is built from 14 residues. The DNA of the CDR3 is TGCAGTGCCCATGTTGCAGGGGAGGTGGAGACCCAGTACTTC. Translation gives CSAHVAGEVETQYF.

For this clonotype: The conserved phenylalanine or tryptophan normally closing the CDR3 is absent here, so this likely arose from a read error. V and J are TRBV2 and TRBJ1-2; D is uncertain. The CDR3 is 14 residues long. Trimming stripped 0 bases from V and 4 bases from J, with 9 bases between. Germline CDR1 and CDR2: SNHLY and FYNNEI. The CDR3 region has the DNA TGTGCCAGCAGTGAAGCTGATCTGGGCTATGGCTACACCTGC. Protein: CASSEADLGYGYTC.

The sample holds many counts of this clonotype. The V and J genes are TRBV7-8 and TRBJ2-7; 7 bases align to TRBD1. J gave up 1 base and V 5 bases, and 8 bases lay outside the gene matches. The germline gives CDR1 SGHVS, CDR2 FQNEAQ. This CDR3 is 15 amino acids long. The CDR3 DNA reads TGTGCCAGCAGCGGACTGGGGACAGCTTCCTACGAGCAGTACTTC. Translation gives CASSGLGTASYEQYF.

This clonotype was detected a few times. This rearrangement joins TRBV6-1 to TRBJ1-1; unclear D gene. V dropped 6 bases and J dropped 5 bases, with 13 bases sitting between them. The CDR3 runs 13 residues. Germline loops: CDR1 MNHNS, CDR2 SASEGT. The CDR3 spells CASSSSQVTEAFF. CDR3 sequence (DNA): TGTGCCAGCAGCAGTTCGCAGGTGACTGAAGCTTTCTTT.